The 6 T cell receptor beta chains given below trace back to one sample, sequenced in a study of shared clonotypes between healthy human individuals. Repertoires were generated with immunoSEQ multiplex PCR, while TCRdb's copy carries only in-frame clones and drops some. The data contain about 2.3 million clones, over 85% of them singletons. Input material: naive CD4+ T cells from PBMCs. Subset noted: CD45RA+ positively selected. Receptor source: a young man in good health. Some clones in this sample may be carry-over from other donors' samples.

The chain couples TRBV10-1 to TRBJ2-7; D tentatively fits TRBD1 or TRBD2 (5 bases each). V dropped 6 bases and J dropped 1 base, with 13 bases sitting between them. Germline V lookup: CDR1 WNHNN, CDR2 SYGVQD (reference sequence). This CDR3 comprises 14 residues. Written as DNA, the CDR3 is TGCGCCAGCAGGGCCGGGACGGTTTCCTACGAGCAGTACTTC. Translated, it gives CASRAGTVSYEQYF.

The V and J genes are TRBV7-2 and TRBJ1-2; D remains ambiguous. The CDR3 consists of 12 residues. The germline gives CDR1 SGHTA, CDR2 FQGNSA. V was trimmed by 4 bases and J by 1 base, leaving 4 bases between them. The CDR3 protein is CASSSHNYGYTF. In DNA form, the CDR3 reads TGTGCCAGCAGCTCCCATAACTATGGCTACACCTTC.

The chain employs TRBV7-9 and TRBJ2-7; 8 bases match TRBD2. This CDR3 is built from 15 residues. The V segment lost 5 bases and the J segment 4 bases; nucleotides outside the gene matches: 10. Germline assignment: CDR1 SEHNR and CDR2 FQNEAQ (reference sequence). The CDR3 protein is CASSLASGSFYEQYF. For the CDR3, the DNA is TGTGCCAGCAGCCTTGCAAGCGGGAGTTTTTACGAGCAGTACTTC.

About this clone itself: Other DNA sequences in the same sample also yield this CDR3. This sequence joins TRBV2 and TRBJ1-1; no definite D call. V was clipped by 3 bases and J by 1 base, with 6 bases between them. The CDR3 length is 13 residues. Germline CDR1 is SNHLY and CDR2 is FYNNEI. The CDR3 reads CASSEGTNTEAFF. DNA of the CDR3: TGTGCCAGCAGTGAGGGAACGAACACTGAAGCTTTCTTT.

About this clone itself: Other DNA variants within this sample encode the same CDR3. CDR3 protein: CASSLQLNTEAFF. Written as DNA, the CDR3 is TGTGCCAGCAGCTTACAGCTGAACACTGAAGCTTTCTTT. The J gene is TRBJ1-1, the V gene TRBV7-2; D gene uncertain. V lost 2 bases and J 0 bases, leaving 4 bases between the germline ends. The CDR3 consists of 13 residues. Germline CDR1 reads SGHTA; CDR2 reads FQGNSA.

The rearrangement joins TRBV18 to TRBJ2-5; 8 nucleotides agree with TRBD2. Germline values: CDR1 KGHSH, CDR2 LQKENI. The ends lost 3 bases at V and 1 base at J; junction bases unmatched: 10. The CDR3 contains 17 residues. CDR3 sequence reads: CASSPLTSGGPQETQYF. The CDR3, as DNA: TGTGCCAGCTCACCCCTAACTAGCGGAGGTCCCCAAGAGACCCAGTACTTC.